These T cell receptor beta chains were read from a single sample in a study of control samples from healthy donors and cancer patients. TCRdb's copy holds only in-frame clones and misses some; the assay was immunoSEQ multiplex PCR. The sample yields some 95,000 clones, 79% seen once. Sequencing was carried out using blood. These receptors were taken from a woman aged 25-40 years in good health. CDR3s include the opening cysteine and the closing phenylalanine or tryptophan. A D gene is named only where the DNA matches it firmly. Not all rows give a size; the values are once, few, many and, for expanded clones, a class.

. | TRBJ2-4 | TRBV29-1 | . | TGCAGCGTTGGGCCAGGCTCAGCCAAAAACATTCAGTACTTC | CSVGPGSAKNIQYF
. | TRBJ1-1 | TRBV30 | . | TGTGCCTTTCGTACCCAGACAGTGATGAACACTGAAGCTTTCTTT | CAFRTQTVMNTEAFF
. | TRBJ1-2 | TRBV7-8 | . | TGTGCCAGCAGTACAGACGGACTGGCCTATGGCTACACCTTC | CASSTDGLAYGYTF
. | TRBJ2-7 | TRBV18 | . | TGTGCCAGCTCTCAGTATCCCGGCATCTACGAGCAGTACTTC | CASSQYPGIYEQYF
. | TRBJ2-3 | TRBV2 | TRBD2 | TGTGCCAGCAACCTAGCGGGGGCCCGCACAGATACGCAGTATTTT | CASNLAGARTDTQYF
once | TRBJ2-1 | TRBV30 | . | TGTGCCTGGAGATTAGACATCTACAATGAGCAGTTCTTC | CAWRLDIYNEQFF
. | TRBJ1-2 | TRBV4-3 | . | TGCGCCAGCAGCCAAGAAGCGGGGAGGGAGCATGGCTACACCTTC | CASSQEAGREHGYTF
. | TRBJ1-4 | TRBV2 | . | TGTGCCAGCAGGGCAGGGGAGACAAGTCGTGAAAAACTGTTTTTT | CASRAGETSREKLFF
. | TRBJ1-1 | TRBV6-1 | . | TGTGCCAGCAGTGAAGGGGCAGATATGAACACTGAAGCTTTCTTT | CASSEGADMNTEAFF
. | TRBJ2-7 | TRBV9 | TRBD1 | TGTGCCAGCAGTCCGGGACAGGGGGCCTACGAGCAGTACTTC | CASSPGQGAYEQYF
few | TRBJ1-6 | TRBV10-3 | . | TGTGCCATCAGTGATACCCGTCCGAATTCACCCCTCCACTTT | CAISDTRPNSPLHF
. | TRBJ1-1 | TRBV12-5 | . | TGTGCTAGTGGTTTGACCGGGGCAAGACTTAACACTGAAGCTTTCTTT | CASGLTGARLNTEAFF
. | TRBJ1-5 | TRBV6-1 | . | TGTGCCAGCAGTGAAGACCTTCGGGTTCAGCCCCAGCATTTT | CASSEDLRVQPQHF
. | TRBJ1-5 | TRBV19 | . | TGTGCCAGTACGGACCTCCATAGCAATCAGCCCCAGCATTTT | CASTDLHSNQPQHF
. | TRBJ1-2 | TRBV10-3 | . | TGTGCCATCAGTGATAGCAGGGCACAACCTGTTTACACCTTC | CAISDSRAQPVYTF
. | TRBJ2-7 | TRBV7-2 | TRBD1 | TGTGCCAGCAGCTCAGCCGGGACAGCCTCCTACGAGCAGTACTTC | CASSSAGTASYEQYF
. | TRBJ2-5 | TRBV6-5 | . | TGTGCCAGCAGCCAGGGACTGTCGCCGGAGACCCAGTACTTC | CASSQGLSPETQYF
. | TRBJ2-2 | TRBV10-1 | . | TGCGCCAGCAGCCCCGTCAGGGGCCCTAACACCGGGGAGCTGTTTTTT | CASSPVRGPNTGELFF
. | TRBJ2-2 | TRBV4-3 | . | TGCGCCAGCAGCCAAGACGGGGGGCCCGGGGAGCTGTTTTTT | CASSQDGGPGELFF
. | TRBJ1-3 | TRBV5-8 | . | TGTGCCAGCAGCTTGCGGGGGAGCACTGGAAACACCATATATTTT | CASSLRGSTGNTIYF
. | TRBJ2-7 | TRBV3-1/TRBV3-2 | . | TGTGCCAGCTCCCGACATACTTCCTACGAGCAGTACTTC | CASSRHTSYEQYF
. | TRBJ2-5 | TRBV7-2 | . | TGTGCCAGCAGCTTAGATAGTGACAGTCAAGAGACCCAGTACTTC | CASSLDSDSQETQYF
. | TRBJ2-2 | TRBV11-3 | . | TGTGCCAGCAGCTTAGGGGGAACCGGGGAGCTGTTTTTT | CASSLGGTGELFF
. | TRBJ2-1 | TRBV29-1 | . | TGCAGCGCTGGGGGGTGGACACACAATGAGCAGTTCTTC | CSAGGWTHNEQFF
. | TRBJ1-4 | TRBV6-5 | TRBD1 | TGTGCCAGCCGGGACAGGGGTGGTGAAAAACTGTTTTTT | CASRDRGGEKLFF
few | TRBJ1-4 | TRBV4-2 | . | TGTGCCAGCAGCCGACCAAATGAAAAACTGTTTTTT | CASSRPNEKLFF
once | TRBJ2-7 | TRBV4-3 | TRBD2 | TGCGCCAGCAGCCAAGCATCGCGGGGGGCCTCTGGGGAGCAGTACTTC | CASSQASRGASGEQYF
. | TRBJ2-2 | TRBV7-8 | . | TGTGCCAGCAGCTCCCTCTCCGGGCCCGGGGAGCTGTTTTTT | CASSSLSGPGELFF
once | TRBJ1-1 | TRBV4-1 | . | TGCGCCAGCAGCCTCCCCGACGGGCAGGAAGCTTTCTTT | CASSLPDGQEAFF
. | TRBJ1-2 | TRBV3-1/TRBV3-2 | TRBD1 | TGTGCCAGCACCCAAGGACAGGGGGCCCCCTATGGCTACACCTTC | CASTQGQGAPYGYTF
. | TRBJ1-2 | TRBV3-1/TRBV3-2 | . | TGTGCCAGCAGCCAAGATTCGGGGTTCTATGGCTACACCTTC | CASSQDSGFYGYTF
. | TRBJ1-2 | TRBV11-3 | . | TGTGCCAGCAGCTCCCCACCGACAAAGGGCGACTATGGCTACACCTTC | CASSSPPTKGDYGYTF
. | TRBJ1-1 | TRBV29-1 | TRBD1 | TGCAGCGGACAGGGTAGTGTCAACACTGAAGCTTTCTTT | CSGQGSVNTEAFF
. | TRBJ1-5 | TRBV6-5 | . | TGTGCCAGCAGTTACGGCAGGGGTCAGCCCCAGCATTTT | CASSYGRGQPQHF
once | TRBJ1-1 | TRBV6-5 | . | TGTGCCAGCAGTTACTTGATGAACACTGAAGCTTTCTTT | CASSYLMNTEAFF
. | TRBJ1-1 | TRBV6-2/TRBV6-3 | . | TGTGCCAGCAGTTACGGTTCCACTGAAGCTTTCTTT | CASSYGSTEAFF